These 20 T cell receptor beta chains were sequenced from one sample in a study of cytomegalovirus exposure and HLA in healthy donors. Method: immunoSEQ multiplex PCR; TCRdb's copy keeps in-frame clones and lacks some. Of about 79,000 clones listed, 80% to 95% are singletons. Sequences were obtained from PBMCs. The receptors derive from a woman aged 25 to 39 in good health and CMV-seronegative.

The chain has TRBV6-1 and TRBJ1-2; 7 bases are shared with TRBD1. After removal of 1 base from V and 3 bases from J, the junction contained 5 bases not matched to a gene. CDR1 and CDR2 (germline): MNHNS, SASEGT. This CDR3 spans 15 amino acids. CDR3 bases: TGTGCCAGCAGTGAAGGGACAGGCTCTTACTATGGCTACACCTTC. It is translated as CASSEGTGSYYGYTF.

The genes are TRBV10-3 and TRBJ1-1, with TRBD1 matching 9 bases. V lost 7 bases and J lost 1; bases outside the gene matches: 4. CDR1 is ENHRY, CDR2 SYGVKD, per germline. The CDR3 extends over 14 amino acids. The chain's CDR3 is CAIKPGQGNTEAFF. CDR3 in DNA: TGTGCCATCAAGCCGGGACAGGGGAACACTGAAGCTTTCTTT.

The J gene is TRBJ2-5, the V gene TRBV18, with D uncertain. This CDR3 is built from 12 residues. V lost 2 bases, J lost 2 bases, and 3 bases lay in between. Germline V gives CDR1 KGHSH, CDR2 LQKENI. CDR3 DNA: TGTGCCAGCTCACCAGCGCAAGAGACCCAGTACTTC. It yields the protein CASSPAQETQYF.

The genes are TRBV27 and TRBJ1-1; 10 nucleotides align to TRBD1. The V segment lost 4 bases and the J segment 2 bases; nucleotides outside the gene matches: 4. CDR3 size: 15 residues. Germline loops: CDR1 MNHEY, CDR2 SMNVEV (reference sequence). The CDR3 sequence: CASSYGTGVNTEAFF. The CDR3 DNA reads TGTGCCAGCAGTTATGGGACAGGGGTCAACACTGAAGCTTTCTTT.

The chain is built from TRBV19 and TRBJ2-7, with D perhaps matching TRBD1 (6 bases). This CDR3 has 15 residues. The germline CDR1 and CDR2 sequences are LNHDA and SQIVND (reference sequence). Trimming left V 10 bases short and J 3 bases short, with 22 bases between. The CDR3 coding sequence is TGTGCCACGAAGCGACGGGCCCAGGGGAACTACGAGCAGTACTTC. Protein: CATKRRAQGNYEQYF.

This clone has only a few counts. CDR3 amino acids: CASSLGQGKGWPLHF. In DNA, the CDR3 is TGTGCCAGCAGCCTCGGACAGGGCAAAGGTTGGCCCCTCCACTTT. The chain recombines TRBV28 with TRBJ1-6; 8 bases map to TRBD1. With V trimmed by 6 bases and J by 13 bases, 14 bases remained unmatched. This CDR3 contains 15 residues. The germline gives CDR1 MDHEN, CDR2 SYDVKM. The whole variable domain, filled in from reference TRBV28 and TRBJ1-6, reads DVKVTQSSRYLVKRTGEKVFLECVQDMDHENMFWYRQDPGLGLRLIYFSYDVKMKEKGDIPEGYSVSREKKERFSLILESASTNQTSMYLCASSLGQGKGWPLHFGNGTRLTVT.

This clone was detected once. The chain carries TRBV5-5 and TRBJ2-7, with 9 bases identical to TRBD1. Germline V gene sequence: CDR1 SGHKS, CDR2 YYEKEE (reference sequence). Trimming took 0 bases from V and 4 from J; bases not matched to a gene: 5. This CDR3 spans 15 amino acids. The CDR3 here is CASSLAAGQGYEQYF. CDR3 coding DNA: TGTGCCAGCAGCTTGGCCGCCGGACAGGGGTACGAGCAGTACTTC.

The chain combines TRBV18 with TRBJ2-7; TRBD1 matches 7 bases. CDR1 and CDR2 from the germline V gene are KGHSH and LQKENI. Trimming removed 3 bases from V and 4 bases from J; junction bases left unmatched: 0. The CDR3 runs 12 residues. The CDR3 region is CASSPTGYEQYF. CDR3 bases: TGTGCCAGCTCACCGACAGGGTACGAGCAGTACTTC.

The chain couples TRBV4-1 to TRBJ1-1, with D uncertain. Trimming left V 1 base short and J 0 bases short, with 9 bases between. CDR3 length equals 15 residues. From germline, CDR1 is MGHRA and CDR2 YSYEKL. CDR3 nucleotide sequence: TGCGCCAGCAGCCAAGGAAGGACTCTGAACACTGAAGCTTTCTTT. Encoded protein: CASSQGRTLNTEAFF.

The CDR3 is CASTSPGAEKAFF. The CDR3 coding sequence is TGTGCCAGCACTTCTCCTGGGGCAGAGAAGGCTTTCTTT. This chain links TRBV6-6 with TRBJ1-1, with D tentatively TRBD1 (5 bases). Trimming pared 7 bases from V and 11 bases from J, leaving 20 bases between. The CDR3 sequence is 13 residues long. CDR1 and CDR2 (germline): MNHNY, SVGAGI (reference sequence).

The V call is TRBV6-5, the J call TRBJ2-1; 7 positions agree with TRBD1. Germline values: CDR1 MNHEY, CDR2 SVGAGI. CDR3 length: 15 residues. V dropped 5 bases and J dropped 9; count of bases not matched to a gene: 13. The CDR3 DNA follows: TGTGCCAGCAGTAAGGGACAGTTTAATTCCCGTGAGCAGTTCTTC. Translated, it gives CASSKGQFNSREQFF.

Concerning this clone itself: A junction boundary mismatches the germline segment, possibly from a read error. The chain uses TRBV2 and TRBJ1-3, with D possibly being TRBD1 (5 bases). The CDR3 covers 14 residues. The germline CDR1 and CDR2 sequences are SNHLY and FYNNEI. The CDR3 region has the DNA TGTGCCAGCAGTGGGTGGGACTCTAGAAACACCATATATTTT. Amino acid sequence: CASSGWDSRNTIYF.

The rearrangement joins TRBV5-4 to TRBJ2-4; TRBD2 matches 8 bases. Germline V gene sequence: CDR1 SGHNT, CDR2 YYREEE (reference sequence). J lost 0 bases, V lost 1 base, and 15 bases had no gene match. The CDR3 runs 20 residues. CDR3 in DNA: TGTGCCAGCAGCTTGTTGCAGACTAGCGTACTTCCTTTAGCCAAAAACATTCAGTACTTC. Translation gives CASSLLQTSVLPLAKNIQYF.

CDR3 DNA sequence: TGTGCCAGCAGTCCGGACAGGGGGCAAGGTGGCTACACCTTC. Its translation is CASSPDRGQGGYTF. The chain employs TRBV27 and TRBJ1-2; 11 bases agree with TRBD1. The CDR3 extends over 14 amino acids. The V gene's germline CDR1 is MNHEY and CDR2 SMNVEV (reference sequence). V was pared by 5 bases and J by 7 bases, with 6 bases of the junction left unmatched.

This chain connects TRBV5-5 to TRBJ2-7, with 7 positions matching TRBD2. Germline trimming cut 4 bases from V and 0 bases from J; bases unmatched to any gene: 7. Germline CDR1 and CDR2: SGHKS and YYEKEE (reference sequence). The CDR3 consists of 15 residues. CDR3 sequence: CASSRGLGDSYEQYF. CDR3 sequence (DNA): TGTGCCAGCAGCCGAGGACTAGGGGACTCCTACGAGCAGTACTTC.

The J gene is TRBJ1-6, the V gene TRBV4-3; no clear D. Trimming left V 0 bases short and J 7 bases short, with 10 bases between. Germline V gives CDR1 LGHNA, CDR2 YSLEER. There are 15 residues in the CDR3. The CDR3 sequence: CASSQDRGMNSPLHF. In nucleotides, the CDR3 is TGCGCCAGCAGCCAAGATAGAGGGATGAATTCACCCCTCCACTTT.

The chain combines TRBV30 with TRBJ2-7, with TRBD1 matching over 10 bases. Losses at the gene ends were 1 base for V and 9 bases for J; bases not matched to a gene: 15. Germline-derived CDR1 and CDR2 are GTSNPN and SVGIG (reference sequence). This CDR3 has 16 amino acids. This chain's CDR3 is CAWSGTGGASSRGQYF. CDR3 bases: TGTGCCTGGAGTGGGACAGGGGGTGCCTCATCAAGAGGGCAGTACTTC. The full variable domain, with the rest looked up from reference TRBV30 and TRBJ2-7, is SQTIHQWPATLVQPVGSPLSLECTVEGTSNPNLYWYRQAAGRGLQLLFYSVGIGQISSEVPQNLSASRPQDRQFILSSKKLLLSDSGFYLCAWSGTGGASSRGQYFGPGTRLTVT.

The gene calls are TRBV10-3 and TRBJ2-3; 11 nucleotides line up with TRBD2. V dropped 6 bases and J dropped 0; count of bases not matched to a gene: 5. The CDR3 length is 16 residues. CDR1 is ENHRY and CDR2 is SYGVKD in the germline V gene. CDR3 in amino acids: CAISGTSGISTDTQYF. As DNA, the CDR3 is TGTGCCATCAGCGGGACTAGCGGTATTAGCACAGATACGCAGTATTTT.

This clone came up once. The rearrangement links TRBV5-6 to TRBJ1-1; D unclear. The V gene lost 0 bases and the J gene lost 1 base, with 13 bases spanning the gap. The germline CDR1 and CDR2 sequences are SGHDT and YYEEEE. The CDR3 sequence is 16 residues long. CDR3 in DNA: TGTGCCAGCAGCTTGGGAGGGCCTAACGCGAACACTGAAGCTTTCTTT. It translates to CASSLGGPNANTEAFF.

This rearrangement joins TRBV5-1 to TRBJ1-1; 7 bases map to TRBD1. The germline gives CDR1 SGHRS, CDR2 YFSETQ. The CDR3 extends over 14 amino acids. Unmatched junction bases numbered 7, after V lost 4 bases and J lost 4 bases. The CDR3 here is CASSIQGMGTEAFF. The CDR3 region has the DNA TGCGCCAGCAGCATACAGGGGATGGGCACTGAAGCTTTCTTT.